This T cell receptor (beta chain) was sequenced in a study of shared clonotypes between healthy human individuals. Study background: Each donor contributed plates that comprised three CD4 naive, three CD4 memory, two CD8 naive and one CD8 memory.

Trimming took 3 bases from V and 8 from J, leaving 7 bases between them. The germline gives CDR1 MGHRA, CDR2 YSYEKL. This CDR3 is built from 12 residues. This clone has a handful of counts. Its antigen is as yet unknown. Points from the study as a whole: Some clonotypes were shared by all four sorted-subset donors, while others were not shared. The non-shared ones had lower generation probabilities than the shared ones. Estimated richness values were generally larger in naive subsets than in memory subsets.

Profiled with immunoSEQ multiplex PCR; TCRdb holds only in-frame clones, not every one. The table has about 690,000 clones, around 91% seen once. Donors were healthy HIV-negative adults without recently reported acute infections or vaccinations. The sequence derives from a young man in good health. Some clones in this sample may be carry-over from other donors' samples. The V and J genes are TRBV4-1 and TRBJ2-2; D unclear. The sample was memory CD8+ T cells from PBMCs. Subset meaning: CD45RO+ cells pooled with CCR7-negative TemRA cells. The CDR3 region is CASSQARGELFF. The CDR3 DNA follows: TGCGCCAGCAGCCAGGCAAGGGGGGAGCTGTTTTTT.